These 24 T cell receptor beta chains share one sample of origin, sequenced in a study of Ad26.COV2.S vaccination and SARS-CoV-2 variants. The treatment here: around 19 received Ad26.COV2.S at low or high dose, single or two shots; roughly five received placebo; per-sample allocation not given. Samples were taken on day 63 after the first vaccine or placebo injection. Assay used: immunoSEQ multiplex PCR; TCRdb lists only in-frame clones, some missing. Of some 340,000 clones in the sample, around 83% were seen once. The sequencing used peripheral blood, collected in a trial of Ad26.COV2.S vaccine versus placebo. These receptors were collected from a person between 18 and 59 years old who received the Ad26.COV2.S COVID-19 vaccine or a placebo.

The chain links TRBV11-2 to TRBJ1-3; TRBD1 matches 7 bases. V was pared by 0 bases and J by 5 bases, with 7 bases of the junction left unmatched. Germline assignment: CDR1 SGHAT and CDR2 FQNNGV. CDR3 size: 16 residues. CDR3 residues: CASSLDLRGTRNTIYF. CDR3 bases: TGTGCCAGCAGCTTAGATCTCAGGGGGACTAGAAACACCATATATTTT. The whole variable domain, remainder taken from reference TRBV11-2 and TRBJ1-3, is EAGVAQSPRYKIIEKRQSVAFWCNPISGHATLYWYQQILGQGPKLLIQFQNNGVVDDSQLPKDRFSAERLKGVDSTLKIQPAKLEDSAVYLCASSLDLRGTRNTIYFGEGSWLTVV.

The chain combines TRBV27 with TRBJ2-1; 13 bases are shared with TRBD2. CDR1 is MNHEY, CDR2 SMNVEV, per germline (reference sequence). The CDR3 has 16 residues. Trimming removed 6 bases from V and 10 bases from J; junction bases left unmatched: 12. This chain's CDR3 is CASRSTSGGAYGEQFF. DNA for the CDR3: TGTGCCAGCAGATCTACTAGCGGGGGGGCCTATGGGGAGCAGTTCTTC.

This chain uses TRBV12-5 with TRBJ2-2; 8 bases align to TRBD1. The CDR3 covers 17 residues. The V segment lost 2 bases and the J segment 5 bases; nucleotides outside the gene matches: 10. CDR1 is LGHNT, CDR2 FRNRAP, per germline. The CDR3 region has the DNA TGTGCTAGTGGTTTGTTGCTCGGACAGGGTCGTACCGGGGAGCTGTTTTTT. Translated: CASGLLLGQGRTGELFF.

CDR3: CASSQEGRGDQPQHF. CDR3 in DNA: TGCGCCAGCAGCCAAGAGGGCAGGGGGGATCAGCCCCAGCATTTT. This chain uses TRBV4-3 with TRBJ1-5; 7 nucleotides line up with TRBD1. Germline values: CDR1 LGHNA, CDR2 YSLEER. V was pared by 0 bases and J by 5 bases, with 4 bases of the junction left unmatched. The length of the CDR3 is 15 residues.

A remark on this clone: The sample carries other DNA sequences with the same CDR3. This chain connects TRBV3-1 (or the pseudogene TRBV3-2) to TRBJ1-1; D is possibly TRBD1 (6 bases). V was clipped by 1 base and J by 1 base, with 10 bases between them. This CDR3 comprises 15 residues. Germline CDR1 reads LGHDT; CDR2 reads YNNKEL (reference sequence). CDR3 in amino acids: CASSQVGRGNTEAFF. CDR3 coding DNA: TGTGCCAGCAGCCAAGTGGGCAGGGGGAACACTGAAGCTTTCTTT.

In nucleotides, the CDR3 is TGTGCCAGCAGCTTCCGCCGGGGGGCCGGAGATACGCAGTATTTT. It specifies CASSFRRGAGDTQYF. This chain uses TRBV7-2 with TRBJ2-3, with D possibly being TRBD2 (7 bases). The CDR3 length is 15 residues. Trimming left V 3 bases short and J 5 bases short, with 15 bases between. CDR1 and CDR2 (germline): SGHTA, FQGNSA. Full variable domain (rest looked up from reference TRBV7-2 and TRBJ2-3): GAGVSQSPSNKVTEKGKDVELRCDPISGHTALYWYRQSLGQGLEFLIYFQGNSAPDKSGLPSDRFSAERTGGSVSTLTIQRTQQEDSAVYLCASSFRRGAGDTQYFGPGTRLTVL.

V and J are TRBV29-1 and TRBJ2-5; D could derive from TRBD1 or TRBD2 (5 bases each). This CDR3 spans 12 amino acids. V lost 7 bases and J lost 5, with 14 bases in between. The V gene's germline CDR1 is SQVTM and CDR2 ANQGSEA. The DNA for the CDR3 is TGCAGCGCCTCGAGGGGCGGGGAGACCCAGTACTTC. Translation gives CSASRGGETQYF.

V and J are TRBV6-5 and TRBJ2-3; perhaps D is TRBD1 or TRBD2 (5 bases each). Germline-derived CDR1 and CDR2 are MNHEY and SVGAGI. This CDR3 has 14 amino acids. V shed 7 bases and J shed 2 bases, with 13 bases lying between them. The CDR3 loop is CASKRGDPTDTQYF. In DNA, the CDR3 is TGTGCCAGCAAAAGAGGGGACCCCACAGATACGCAGTATTTT.

The V gene is TRBV3-1 (or the pseudogene TRBV3-2), the J gene TRBJ1-3, with TRBD1 identical over 11 bases. This CDR3 is built from 16 residues. Losses at the gene ends were 4 bases for V and 3 bases for J; bases not matched to a gene: 5. Germline V gene sequence: CDR1 LGHDT, CDR2 YNNKEL (reference sequence). Written as DNA, the CDR3 is TGTGCCAGCAGCCCTAGGGACAGGGGGTATGGAAACACCATATATTTT. Its translation is CASSPRDRGYGNTIYF.

The rearrangement links TRBV6-5 to TRBJ1-2; TRBD1 agrees at 7 bases. The V gene's germline CDR1 is MNHEY and CDR2 SVGAGI. V trimming: 4 bases; J trimming: 6 bases; junction bases outside the gene matches: 8. The CDR3 contains 14 residues. CDR3 coding DNA: TGTGCCAGCAGTTCCAGGGGGGTTGGTCATGGCTACACCTTC. Its protein is CASSSRGVGHGYTF.

J is TRBJ2-7 and V is TRBV5-1, with D unclear. This CDR3 has 15 amino acids. Germline V CDR1 and CDR2: SGHRS, YFSETQ. With 4 bases removed from V and 7 bases from J, the gap between germline ends came to 21 bases. CDR3: CASSQDGQKVGEQYF. The CDR3 region has the DNA TGCGCCAGCAGCCAGGACGGTCAAAAAGTAGGGGAGCAGTACTTC.

The chain joins TRBV6-2 or TRBV6-3 to TRBJ2-7, with unresolved D. V was shortened by 6 bases and J by 6 bases, with 9 bases between the two germline ends. CDR3 length equals 11 residues. Germline V lookup: CDR1 MNHEY, CDR2 SVGEGT. This chain's CDR3 is CASSPDGEQYF. CDR3 DNA sequence: TGTGCCAGCAGCCCTGATGGCGAGCAGTACTTC.

The chain is built from TRBV6-6 and TRBJ1-3, with a possible D match to TRBD1 (5 bases). The CDR3 spans 14 residues. Germline V lookup: CDR1 MNHNY, CDR2 SVGAGI (reference sequence). The germline V and J ends were trimmed by 5 bases and 4 bases, with 12 bases remaining between them. The CDR3 loop is CASSKAKGGNTIYF. CDR3 DNA: TGTGCCAGCAGTAAAGCTAAGGGGGGAAACACCATATATTTT.

This sequence joins TRBV20-1 and TRBJ1-5; D is uncertain. The germline gives CDR1 DFQATT, CDR2 SNEGSKA (reference sequence). V gave up 3 bases and J gave up 1 base, with 7 bases separating them. This CDR3 region has 13 residues. Here the CDR3 reads CSASGSSNQPQHF. The CDR3 DNA follows: TGCAGTGCTAGTGGTTCGAGCAATCAGCCCCAGCATTTT.

This chain uses TRBV15 with TRBJ1-5, with 7 bases lining up with TRBD1. Germline V gene lookup returns CDR1 LNHNV and CDR2 YYDKDF (reference sequence). The V and J ends lost 3 bases and 6 bases, in that order; junction bases with no gene match: 8. The CDR3 totals 15 residues. CDR3 coding DNA: TGTGCCACCAGCAGCTCATTTACAGGGGCTCAGCCCCAGCATTTT. Amino acids: CATSSSFTGAQPQHF.

The CDR3 is CSVVTLGLADTDTQYF. The DNA of the CDR3 is TGCAGCGTTGTAACCCTTGGACTAGCGGACACAGATACGCAGTATTTT. The chain links TRBV29-1 to TRBJ2-3; TRBD2 agrees at 10 bases. The germline gives CDR1 SQVTM, CDR2 ANQGSEA. The CDR3 extends over 16 amino acids. Trimming took 4 bases from V and 2 from J; bases not matched to a gene: 9.

This chain joins TRBV30 and TRBJ2-5, with TRBD2 identical over 8 bases. The CDR3 covers 16 residues. V was pared by 2 bases and J by 5 bases, with 13 bases of the junction left unmatched. CDR1 and CDR2 (germline): GTSNPN, SVGIG (reference sequence). The CDR3 DNA reads TGTGCCTGGAGTTTGAAGAACGGGGGGGCCCGGGAGACCCAGTACTTC. Protein product: CAWSLKNGGARETQYF.

The chain employs TRBV5-1 and TRBJ1-6; 9 bases match TRBD1. V shed 6 bases and J 9 bases; nucleotides not matched to a gene: 13. This CDR3 comprises 16 residues. The V gene's germline CDR1 is SGHRS and CDR2 YFSETQ. In DNA, the CDR3 is TGCGCCAGCACCGACCCGGGACAGGGTACTAGTTCACCCCTCCACTTT. Translated: CASTDPGQGTSSPLHF.

V and J are TRBV20-1 and TRBJ2-6; D unclear. Germline V gene data show CDR1 as DFQATT and CDR2 as SNEGSKA (reference sequence). CDR3 length equals 15 residues. The V end was cut by 3 bases, the J end by 0 bases, with 9 bases between. The CDR3, as DNA: TGCAGTGCTAGTCGAAAGAACTCTGGGGCCAACGTCCTGACTTTC. Its protein product is CSASRKNSGANVLTF.

This chain joins TRBV27 and TRBJ1-6, with TRBD1 matching over 8 bases. The V and J ends lost 5 bases and 2 bases, in that order; junction bases with no gene match: 5. Germline CDR1 MNHEY, CDR2 SMNVEV (reference sequence). CDR3 size: 16 residues. The CDR3 region is CASSTQTGAYNSPLHF. The DNA of the CDR3 is TGTGCCAGCAGTACCCAGACAGGGGCCTATAATTCACCCCTCCACTTT.

The chain employs TRBV18 and TRBJ1-2; tentative D call: TRBD1 (5 bases). Per the germline V gene, CDR1 is KGHSH and CDR2 is LQKENI. This CDR3 spans 16 amino acids. The V end was cut by 0 bases, the J end by 2 bases, with 13 bases between. CDR3 coding DNA: TGTGCCAGCTCACCACCGATCGGGGGAGGCAACTATGGCTACACCTTC. It encodes CASSPPIGGGNYGYTF.

This chain connects TRBV5-1 to TRBJ1-1; D ambiguous. Germline CDR1 is SGHRS and CDR2 is YFSETQ. Trimming pared 3 bases from V and 5 bases from J, leaving 14 bases between. The CDR3 is made up of 14 amino acids. The CDR3: CASSWEDPETEAFF. The CDR3 nucleotides read TGCGCCAGCAGCTGGGAGGACCCAGAGACTGAAGCTTTCTTT.

The chain uses TRBV5-1 and TRBJ1-2, with D unclear. The CDR3 loop spans 13 amino acids. Germline V gives CDR1 SGHRS, CDR2 YFSETQ. V was cut by 2 bases and J by 5 bases, with 10 bases left in between. The CDR3 loop is CASSFLTGYGYTF. CDR3 in DNA: TGCGCCAGCAGCTTTCTAACGGGGTATGGCTACACCTTC.

This clone was detected only once. The chain is built from TRBV5-6 and TRBJ2-1; the D is unclear. Trimming took 3 bases from V and 6 from J, leaving 4 bases between them. CDR1 is SGHDT, CDR2 YYEEEE, per germline. The CDR3 contains 11 residues. In DNA form, the CDR3 reads TGTGCCAGCAGCTCAAGCAATGAGCAGTTCTTC. This gives the protein CASSSSNEQFF.